These 7 T cell receptor beta chains share one sample of origin, sequenced in a study of control samples from healthy donors and cancer patients (dated by TCRdb to 2018 to 2020). Library generation was performed with the immunoSEQ multiplex PCR assay. TCRdb carries this immuneACCESS record with in-frame sequences only. Its versions omit some clonotypes, under half of them owing to an unresolved V gene in the studies checked, with the rest unexplained. The table for this sample lists tens of thousands of clones; about 88% of them were counted only once. The ten largest clones add up to around 35% of the sample. Sequencing was done on a sample of PBMCs. The source is a man between 65 and 85 years old with lung cancer.

The rearrangement joins TRBV5-6 to TRBJ2-7, with D hard to call. The V end was cut by 1 base, the J end by 9 bases, with 11 bases between. Germline assignment: CDR1 SGHDT and CDR2 YYEEEE. The CDR3 spans 12 residues. The CDR3 region is CASSLWGSGQYF. DNA for the CDR3: TGTGCCAGCAGCTTGTGGGGTTCTGGGCAGTACTTC.

V and J are TRBV6-1 and TRBJ2-7; no clear D. The CDR3 length is 14 residues. V shed 2 bases and J shed 2 bases, with 10 bases lying between them. Germline loops: CDR1 MNHNS, CDR2 SASEGT. CDR3 in DNA: TGTGCCAGCAGTGAACCCAGGTTGGCCTACGAGCAGTACTTC. This codes for CASSEPRLAYEQYF.

The V gene is TRBV2, the J gene TRBJ2-1, with 14 positions matching TRBD2. The germline V gene encodes CDR1 SNHLY and CDR2 FYNNEI. J was trimmed by 7 bases and V by 5 bases; bases with no gene match: 4. The CDR3 is 15 amino acids. CDR3 DNA sequence: TGTGCCAGCAGTCTGACTAGCGGGGGGGCAAATGAGCAGTTCTTC. Translated: CASSLTSGGANEQFF.

The chain links TRBV5-1 to TRBJ2-5; 7 nucleotides agree with TRBD1. V trimming: 3 bases; J trimming: 5 bases; junction bases outside the gene matches: 10. There are 15 residues in the CDR3. The germline V gene has CDR1 SGHRS and CDR2 YFSETQ. Here the CDR3 reads CASSSSTGVMETQYF. The CDR3 nucleotides are TGCGCCAGCAGCTCTTCCACAGGGGTCATGGAGACCCAGTACTTC.

This clone is a singleton in its sample. The chain is built from TRBV30 and TRBJ1-3; D is possibly TRBD1 (5 bases). Germline V CDR1 and CDR2: GTSNPN, SVGIG (reference sequence). This CDR3 has 15 residues. V dropped 4 bases and J dropped 0 bases, with 13 bases sitting between them. CDR3 in DNA: TGTGCCTGGACTGCGGGACGGTACTCTGGAAACACCATATATTTT. Translation: CAWTAGRYSGNTIYF.

The CDR3: CASSQDPGDREKLFF. The CDR3 nucleotides are TGTGCCAGCAGCCAAGATCCCGGGGATAGAGAAAAACTGTTTTTT. V and J are TRBV14 and TRBJ1-4; no clear D gene. Per the germline V gene, CDR1 is SGHDN and CDR2 is FVKESK. This CDR3 is built from 15 residues. V was cut by 0 bases and J by 8 bases, with 13 bases left in between.

The V and J genes are TRBV21-1 and TRBJ2-1; TRBD1 reflects the table's D call only, with no check against the DNA. TRBV21-1 is a documented pseudogene. This CDR3 contains 14 residues. CDR3 in amino acids: CASSKGRPYNEQFF. CDR3 DNA sequence: TGTGCCAGCAGCAAGGGCAGACCCTACAATGAGCAGTTCTTC.